Listed here is a single T cell receptor beta chain. Its antigen remains unknown. V lost 0 bases and J lost 4, with 8 bases in between. Germline CDR1 and CDR2: SGDLS and YYNGEE. The length of the CDR3 is 15 residues. The entry originates in a study of vaccination effects on CD4 cells after COVID-19. Notes on the study in general: Whether induced by infection or by vaccine, clones showed marked clonal contraction late after vaccination.

Assay used: immunoSEQ multiplex PCR; TCRdb lists only in-frame clones, some missing. The repertoire holds 70,000 or so clones, with around 79% as singletons. Under the ViraFEST assay, PBMC were stimulated with viral peptide pools so that antigen-specific CD4+ T cells expanded. Sequencing was performed afterwards. Culture lasted 10 days before CD4+ T cell isolation. Negative nucleocapsid antibody tests before and after vaccination confirmed no previous SARS-CoV-2 infection. The sample here was CD4+ T cells from PBMCs cultured with HCoV-NL63 spike peptides, taken before COVID-19 vaccination. The rearrangement uses TRBV9 and TRBJ2-6; a possible D gene is TRBD1 (6 bases). This receptor was obtained from a human donor who received a COVID-19 vaccine. CDR3 loop: CASSVDRAGANVLTF. CDR3 sequence (DNA): TGTGCCAGCAGCGTAGACAGGGCCGGGGCCAACGTCCTGACTTTC.